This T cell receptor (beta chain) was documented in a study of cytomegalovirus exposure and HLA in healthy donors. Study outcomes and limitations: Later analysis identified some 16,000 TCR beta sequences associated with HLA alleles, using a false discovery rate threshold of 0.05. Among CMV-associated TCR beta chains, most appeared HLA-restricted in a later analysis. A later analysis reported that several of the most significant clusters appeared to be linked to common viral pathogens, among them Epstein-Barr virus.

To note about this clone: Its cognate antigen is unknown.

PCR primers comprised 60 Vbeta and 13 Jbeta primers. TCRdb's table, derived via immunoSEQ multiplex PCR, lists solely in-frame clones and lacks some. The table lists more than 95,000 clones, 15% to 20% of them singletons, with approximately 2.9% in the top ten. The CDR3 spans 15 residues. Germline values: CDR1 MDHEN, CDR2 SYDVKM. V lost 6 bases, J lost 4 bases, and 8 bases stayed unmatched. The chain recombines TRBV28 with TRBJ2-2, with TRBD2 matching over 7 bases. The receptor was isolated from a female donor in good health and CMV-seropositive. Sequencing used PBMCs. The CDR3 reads CASRGLGESTGELFF. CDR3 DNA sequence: TGTGCCAGCAGAGGACTAGGGGAGAGCACCGGGGAGCTGTTTTTT.